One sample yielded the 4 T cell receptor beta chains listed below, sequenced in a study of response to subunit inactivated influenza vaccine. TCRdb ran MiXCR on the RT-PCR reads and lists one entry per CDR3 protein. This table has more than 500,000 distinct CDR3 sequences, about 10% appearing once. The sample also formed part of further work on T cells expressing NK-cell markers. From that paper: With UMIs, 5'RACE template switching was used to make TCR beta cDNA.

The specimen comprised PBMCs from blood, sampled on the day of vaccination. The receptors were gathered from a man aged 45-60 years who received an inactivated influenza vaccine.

The CDR3 DNA is TGCAGTGCCACCGGGACCCCCCAAGAGACCCAGTACTTC. Amino acid sequence: CSATGTPQETQYF. The chain joins TRBV20-1 to TRBJ2-5; D possibly uses TRBD1 or TRBD2 (5 bases each). Germline-derived CDR1 and CDR2 are DFQATT and SNEGSKA (reference sequence). The CDR3 is 13 residues long. V was clipped by 6 bases and J by 1 base, with 12 bases between them.

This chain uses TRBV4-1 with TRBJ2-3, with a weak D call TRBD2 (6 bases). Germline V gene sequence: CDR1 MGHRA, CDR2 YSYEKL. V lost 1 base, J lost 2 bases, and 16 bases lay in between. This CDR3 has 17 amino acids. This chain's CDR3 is CASSQVSAGSPTDTQYF. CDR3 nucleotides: TGCGCCAGCAGCCAAGTCTCGGCGGGGTCGCCCACAGATACGCAGTATTTT.

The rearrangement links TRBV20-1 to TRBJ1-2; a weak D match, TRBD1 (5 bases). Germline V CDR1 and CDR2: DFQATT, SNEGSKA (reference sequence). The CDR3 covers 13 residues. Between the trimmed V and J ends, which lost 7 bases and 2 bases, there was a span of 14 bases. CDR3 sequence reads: CSVPDTRNYGYTF. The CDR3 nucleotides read TGCAGTGTCCCGGACACCAGAAACTATGGCTACACCTTC.

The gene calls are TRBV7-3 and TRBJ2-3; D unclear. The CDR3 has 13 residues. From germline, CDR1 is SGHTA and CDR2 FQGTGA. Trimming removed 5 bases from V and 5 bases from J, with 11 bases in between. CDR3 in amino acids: CASSLSLKDTQYF. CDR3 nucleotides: TGTGCCAGCAGCCTGTCCCTGAAAGATACGCAGTATTTT. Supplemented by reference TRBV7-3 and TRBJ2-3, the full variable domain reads GAGVSQTPSNKVTEKGKYVELRCDPISGHTALYWYRQSLGQGPEFLIYFQGTGAADDSGLPNDRFFAVRPEGSVSTLKIQRTERGDSAVYLCASSLSLKDTQYFGPGTRLTVL.